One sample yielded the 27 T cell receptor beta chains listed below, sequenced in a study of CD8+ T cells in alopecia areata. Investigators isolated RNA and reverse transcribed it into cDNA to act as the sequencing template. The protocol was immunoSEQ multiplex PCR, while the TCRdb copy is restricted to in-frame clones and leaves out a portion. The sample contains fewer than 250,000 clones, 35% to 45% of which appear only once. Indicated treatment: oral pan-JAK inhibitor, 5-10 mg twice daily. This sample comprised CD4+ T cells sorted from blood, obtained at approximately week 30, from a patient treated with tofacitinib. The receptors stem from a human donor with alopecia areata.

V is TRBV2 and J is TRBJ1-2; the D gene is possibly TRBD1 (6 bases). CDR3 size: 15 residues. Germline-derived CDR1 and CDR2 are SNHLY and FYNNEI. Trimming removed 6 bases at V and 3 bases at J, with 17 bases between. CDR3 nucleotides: TGTGCCAGCAGCGCTCGGGGGGCGCGAGACTATGGCTACACCTTC. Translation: CASSARGARDYGYTF. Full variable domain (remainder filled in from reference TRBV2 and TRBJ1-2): EPEVTQTPSHQVTQMGQEVILRCVPISNHLYFYWYRQILGQKVEFLVSFYNNEISEKSEIFDDQFSVERPDGSNFTLKIRSTKLEDSAMYFCASSARGARDYGYTFGSGTRLTVV.

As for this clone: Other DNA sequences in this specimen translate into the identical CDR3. The CDR3 bases are TGTGCCTGGGGGAGGTTGAACACTGAAGCTTTCTTT. It encodes CAWGRLNTEAFF. The J gene is TRBJ1-1, the V gene TRBV30, with D uncertain. There are 12 residues in the CDR3. The V and J ends lost 5 bases and 0 bases respectively, with 7 bases between them. From germline, CDR1 is GTSNPN and CDR2 SVGIG (reference sequence). Supplemented by reference TRBV30 and TRBJ1-1, the full variable domain reads SQTIHQWPATLVQPVGSPLSLECTVEGTSNPNLYWYRQAAGRGLQLLFYSVGIGQISSEVPQNLSASRPQDRQFILSSKKLLLSDSGFYLCAWGRLNTEAFFGQGTRLTVV.

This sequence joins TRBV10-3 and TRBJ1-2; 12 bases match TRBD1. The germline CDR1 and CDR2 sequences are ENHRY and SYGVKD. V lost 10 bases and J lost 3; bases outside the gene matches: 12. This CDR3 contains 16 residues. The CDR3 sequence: CATRPGTGGADYGYTF. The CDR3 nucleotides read TGTGCCACCCGTCCCGGGACAGGGGGCGCGGACTATGGCTACACCTTC.

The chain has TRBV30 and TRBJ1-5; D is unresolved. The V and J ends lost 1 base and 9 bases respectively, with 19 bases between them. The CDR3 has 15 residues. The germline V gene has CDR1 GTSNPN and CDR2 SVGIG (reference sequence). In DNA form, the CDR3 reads TGTGCCTGGAGTGAGTCACTCCCACCCGAATGGCCCCAGCATTTT. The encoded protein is CAWSESLPPEWPQHF.

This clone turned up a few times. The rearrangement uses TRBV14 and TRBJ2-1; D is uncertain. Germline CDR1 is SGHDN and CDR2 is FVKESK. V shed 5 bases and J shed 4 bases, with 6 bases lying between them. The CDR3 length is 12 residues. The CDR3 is CASSVLYNEQFF. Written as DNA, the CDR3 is TGTGCCAGCAGCGTGTTATACAATGAGCAGTTCTTC. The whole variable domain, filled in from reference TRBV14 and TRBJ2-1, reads EAGVTQFPSHSVIEKGQTVTLRCDPISGHDNLYWYRRVMGKEIKFLLHFVKESKQDESGMPNNRFLAERTGGTYSTLKVQPAELEDSGVYFCASSVLYNEQFFGPGTRLTVL.

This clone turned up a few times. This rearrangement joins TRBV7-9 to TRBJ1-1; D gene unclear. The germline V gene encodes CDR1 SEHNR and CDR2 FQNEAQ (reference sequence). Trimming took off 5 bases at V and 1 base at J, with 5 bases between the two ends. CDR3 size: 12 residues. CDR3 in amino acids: CASSGRNTEAFF. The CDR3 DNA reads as TGTGCCAGCAGCGGTAGGAACACTGAAGCTTTCTTT. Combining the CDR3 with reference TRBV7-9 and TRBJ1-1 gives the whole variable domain DTGVSQNPRHKITKRGQNVTFRCDPISEHNRLYWYRQTLGQGPEFLTYFQNEAQLEKSRLLSDRFSAERPKGSFSTLEIQRTEQGDSAMYLCASSGRNTEAFFGQGTRLTVV.

DNA of the CDR3: TGTGCCAGCAGCATCCGGACAGGCCGGGCCAGGCCCCAGCATTTT. It is translated as CASSIRTGRARPQHF. The rearrangement joins TRBV21-1 to TRBJ1-5; TRBD1 is the table's D call and was not checked against the DNA. TRBV21-1 represents a pseudogene. The CDR3 spans 15 residues.

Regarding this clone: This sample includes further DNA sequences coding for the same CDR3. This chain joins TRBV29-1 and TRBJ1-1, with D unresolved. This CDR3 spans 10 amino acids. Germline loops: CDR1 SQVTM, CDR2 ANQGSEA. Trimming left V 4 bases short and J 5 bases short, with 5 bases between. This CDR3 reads CSVVRTEAFF. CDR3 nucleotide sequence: TGCAGCGTTGTAAGGACTGAAGCTTTCTTT.

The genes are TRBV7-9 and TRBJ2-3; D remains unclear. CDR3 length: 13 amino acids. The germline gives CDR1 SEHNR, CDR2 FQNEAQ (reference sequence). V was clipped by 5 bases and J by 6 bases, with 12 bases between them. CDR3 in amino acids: CASSTPAWDTQYF. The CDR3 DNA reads TGTGCCAGCAGCACTCCCGCTTGGGATACGCAGTATTTT.

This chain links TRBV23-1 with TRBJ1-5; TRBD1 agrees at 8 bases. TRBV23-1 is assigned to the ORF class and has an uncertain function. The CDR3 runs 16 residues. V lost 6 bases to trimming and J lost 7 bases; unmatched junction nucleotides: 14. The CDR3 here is CASRFFLDREFQPQHF. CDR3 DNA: TGCGCCAGCAGATTTTTTCTGGACAGGGAATTCCAGCCCCAGCATTTT.

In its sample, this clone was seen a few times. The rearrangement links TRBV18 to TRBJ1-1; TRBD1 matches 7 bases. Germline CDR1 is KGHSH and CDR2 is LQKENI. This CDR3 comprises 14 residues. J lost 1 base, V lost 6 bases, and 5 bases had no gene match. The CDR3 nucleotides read TGTGCCAGCTCCCAAGGGACAGCGAACACTGAAGCTTTCTTT. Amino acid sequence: CASSQGTANTEAFF.

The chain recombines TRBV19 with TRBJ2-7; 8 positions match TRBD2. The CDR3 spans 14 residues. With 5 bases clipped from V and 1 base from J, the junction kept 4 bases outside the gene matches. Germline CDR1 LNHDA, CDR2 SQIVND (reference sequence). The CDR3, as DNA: TGTGCCAGTAGTCCGGCGGGGGGTTCCTACGAGCAGTACTTC. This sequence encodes CASSPAGGSYEQYF.

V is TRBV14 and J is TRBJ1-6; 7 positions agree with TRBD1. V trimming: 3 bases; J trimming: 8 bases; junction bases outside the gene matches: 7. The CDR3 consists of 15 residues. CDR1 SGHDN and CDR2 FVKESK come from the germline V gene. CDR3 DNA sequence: TGTGCCAGCAGCCAGTACAGACAGGGTGATTCACCCCTCCACTTT. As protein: CASSQYRQGDSPLHF.

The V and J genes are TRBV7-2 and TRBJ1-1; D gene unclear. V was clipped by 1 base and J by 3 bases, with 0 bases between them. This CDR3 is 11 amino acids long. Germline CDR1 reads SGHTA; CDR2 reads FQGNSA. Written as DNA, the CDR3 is TGTGCCAGCAGCTTAGACACTGAAGCTTTCTTT. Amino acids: CASSLDTEAFF.

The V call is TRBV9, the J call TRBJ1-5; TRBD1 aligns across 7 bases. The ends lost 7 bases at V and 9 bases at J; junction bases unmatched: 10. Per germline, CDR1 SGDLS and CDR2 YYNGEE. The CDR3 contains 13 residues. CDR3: CASAPGDSRPQHF. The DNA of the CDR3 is TGTGCCAGCGCGCCTGGGGACAGTCGGCCCCAGCATTTT. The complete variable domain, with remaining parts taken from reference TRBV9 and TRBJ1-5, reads DSGVTQTPKHLITATGQRVTLRCSPRSGDLSVYWYQQSLDQGLQFLIQYYNGEERAKGNILERFSAQQFPDLHSELNLSSLELGDSALYFCASAPGDSRPQHFGDGTRLSIL.

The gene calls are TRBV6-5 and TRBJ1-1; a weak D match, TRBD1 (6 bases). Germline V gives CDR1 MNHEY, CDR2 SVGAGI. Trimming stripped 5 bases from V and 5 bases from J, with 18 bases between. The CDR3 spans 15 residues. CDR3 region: CASSSYRVQGTEAFF. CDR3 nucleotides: TGTGCCAGCAGTAGCTACCGGGTCCAGGGGACTGAAGCTTTCTTT.

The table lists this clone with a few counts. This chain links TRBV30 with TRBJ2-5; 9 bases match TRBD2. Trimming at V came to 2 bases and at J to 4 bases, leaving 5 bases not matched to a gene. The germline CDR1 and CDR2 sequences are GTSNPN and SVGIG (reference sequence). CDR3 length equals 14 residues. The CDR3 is CAWSRAGGTETQYF. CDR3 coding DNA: TGTGCCTGGAGTCGAGCGGGAGGTACAGAGACCCAGTACTTC.

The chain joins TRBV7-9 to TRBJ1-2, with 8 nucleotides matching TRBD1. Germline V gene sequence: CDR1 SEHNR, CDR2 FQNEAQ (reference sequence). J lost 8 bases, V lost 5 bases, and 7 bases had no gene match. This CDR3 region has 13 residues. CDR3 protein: CASSPDRERGYTF. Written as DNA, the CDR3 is TGTGCCAGCAGCCCGGACAGGGAGAGAGGCTACACCTTC.

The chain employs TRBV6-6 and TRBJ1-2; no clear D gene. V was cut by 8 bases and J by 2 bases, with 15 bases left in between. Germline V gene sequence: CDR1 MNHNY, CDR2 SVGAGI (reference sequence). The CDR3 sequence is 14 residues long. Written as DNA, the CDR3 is TGTGCCAGCCAAGCTATGGGTACGAACTATGGCTACACCTTC. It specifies CASQAMGTNYGYTF.

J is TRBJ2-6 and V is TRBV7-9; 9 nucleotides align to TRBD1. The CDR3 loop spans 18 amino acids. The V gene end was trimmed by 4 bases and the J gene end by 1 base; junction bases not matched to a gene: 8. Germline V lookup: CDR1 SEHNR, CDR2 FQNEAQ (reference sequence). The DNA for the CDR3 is TGTGCCAGCAGCTCAACCGGGACAGGGAAGTCTGGGGCCAACGTCCTGACTTTC. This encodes CASSSTGTGKSGANVLTF.

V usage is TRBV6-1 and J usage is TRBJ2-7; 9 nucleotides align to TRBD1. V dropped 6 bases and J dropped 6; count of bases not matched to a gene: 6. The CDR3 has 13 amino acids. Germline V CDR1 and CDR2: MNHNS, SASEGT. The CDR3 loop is CASRGQGSSEQYF. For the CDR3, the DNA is TGTGCCAGCAGGGGACAGGGTTCGAGCGAGCAGTACTTC.

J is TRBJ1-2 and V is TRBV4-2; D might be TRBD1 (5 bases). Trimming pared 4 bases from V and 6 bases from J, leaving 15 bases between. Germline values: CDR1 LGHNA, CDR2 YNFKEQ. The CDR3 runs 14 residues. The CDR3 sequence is CASSPVASGDGYTF. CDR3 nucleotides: TGTGCCAGCAGCCCCGTCGCCTCGGGGGATGGCTACACCTTC.

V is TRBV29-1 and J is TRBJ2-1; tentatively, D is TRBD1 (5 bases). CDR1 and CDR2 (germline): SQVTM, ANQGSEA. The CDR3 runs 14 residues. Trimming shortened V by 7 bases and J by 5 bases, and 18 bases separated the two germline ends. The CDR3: CSDVPQGQDNEQFF. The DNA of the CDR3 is TGCAGCGACGTACCCCAGGGTCAGGACAATGAGCAGTTCTTC.

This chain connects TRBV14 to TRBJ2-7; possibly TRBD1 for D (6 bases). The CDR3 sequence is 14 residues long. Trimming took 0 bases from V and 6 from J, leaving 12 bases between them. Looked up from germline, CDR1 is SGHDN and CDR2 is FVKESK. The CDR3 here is CASSQEVQGLEQYF. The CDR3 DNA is TGTGCCAGCAGCCAAGAGGTACAGGGTCTCGAGCAGTACTTC. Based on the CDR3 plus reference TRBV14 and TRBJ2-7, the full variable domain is EAGVTQFPSHSVIEKGQTVTLRCDPISGHDNLYWYRRVMGKEIKFLLHFVKESKQDESGMPNNRFLAERTGGTYSTLKVQPAELEDSGVYFCASSQEVQGLEQYFGPGTRLTVT.

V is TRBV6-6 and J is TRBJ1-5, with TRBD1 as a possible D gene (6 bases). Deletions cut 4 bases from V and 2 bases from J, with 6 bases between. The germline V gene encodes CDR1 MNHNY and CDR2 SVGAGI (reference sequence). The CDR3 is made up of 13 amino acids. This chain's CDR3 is CASSSGGNQPQHF. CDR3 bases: TGTGCCAGCAGTTCAGGGGGCAATCAGCCCCAGCATTTT.

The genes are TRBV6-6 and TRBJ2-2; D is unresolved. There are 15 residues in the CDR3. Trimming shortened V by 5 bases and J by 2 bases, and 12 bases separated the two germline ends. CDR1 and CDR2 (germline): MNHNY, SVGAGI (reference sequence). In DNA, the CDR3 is TGTGCCAGCAGTCACGCCTCCGCAAACACCGGGGAGCTGTTTTTT. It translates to CASSHASANTGELFF.

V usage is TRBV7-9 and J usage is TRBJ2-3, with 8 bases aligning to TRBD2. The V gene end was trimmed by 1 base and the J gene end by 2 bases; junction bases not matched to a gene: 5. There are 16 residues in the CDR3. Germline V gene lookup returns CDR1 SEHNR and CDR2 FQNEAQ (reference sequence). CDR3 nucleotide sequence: TGTGCCAGCAGCTTAGTTCGCGGGGGGAACACAGATACGCAGTATTTT. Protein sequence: CASSLVRGGNTDTQYF. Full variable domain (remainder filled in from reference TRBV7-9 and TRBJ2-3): DTGVSQNPRHKITKRGQNVTFRCDPISEHNRLYWYRQTLGQGPEFLTYFQNEAQLEKSRLLSDRFSAERPKGSFSTLEIQRTEQGDSAMYLCASSLVRGGNTDTQYFGPGTRLTVL.